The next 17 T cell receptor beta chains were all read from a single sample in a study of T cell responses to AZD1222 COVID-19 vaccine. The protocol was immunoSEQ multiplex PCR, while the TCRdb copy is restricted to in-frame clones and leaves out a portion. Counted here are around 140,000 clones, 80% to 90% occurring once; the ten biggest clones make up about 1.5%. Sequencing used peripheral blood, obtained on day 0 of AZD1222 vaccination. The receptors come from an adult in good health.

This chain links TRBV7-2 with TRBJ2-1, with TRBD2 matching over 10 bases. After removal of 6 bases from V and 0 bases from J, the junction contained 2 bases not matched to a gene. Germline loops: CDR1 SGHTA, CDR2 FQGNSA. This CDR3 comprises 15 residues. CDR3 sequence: CASRLAGFSYNEQFF. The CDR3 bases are TGTGCCAGCAGACTAGCGGGATTCTCCTACAATGAGCAGTTCTTC.

CDR3 DNA sequence: TGTGCCAGCAGCTACACAGGGGGCGCGGGTCAGCCCCAGCATTTT. Translated, it gives CASSYTGGAGQPQHF. This chain connects TRBV6-4 to TRBJ1-5, with 9 positions matching TRBD1. From germline, CDR1 is MRHNA and CDR2 SNTAGT. J gave up 6 bases and V 6 bases, and 9 bases lay outside the gene matches. This CDR3 region has 15 residues.

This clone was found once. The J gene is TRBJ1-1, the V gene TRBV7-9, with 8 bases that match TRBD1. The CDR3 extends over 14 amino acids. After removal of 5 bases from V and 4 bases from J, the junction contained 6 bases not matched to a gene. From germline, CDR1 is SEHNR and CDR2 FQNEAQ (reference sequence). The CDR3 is CASSVPQGATEAFF. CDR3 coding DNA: TGTGCCAGCAGCGTACCTCAGGGGGCCACTGAAGCTTTCTTT.

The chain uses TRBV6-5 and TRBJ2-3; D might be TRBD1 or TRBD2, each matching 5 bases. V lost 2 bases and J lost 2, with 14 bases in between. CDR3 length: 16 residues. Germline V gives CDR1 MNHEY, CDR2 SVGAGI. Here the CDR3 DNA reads TGTGCCAGCAGTTACGGGGCAGGGACCATCACAGATACGCAGTATTTT. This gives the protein CASSYGAGTITDTQYF.

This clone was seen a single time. The CDR3 spells CASSPRREGNTEAFF. The CDR3 nucleotides are TGTGCCAGTAGCCCCCGACGGGAGGGGAACACTGAAGCTTTCTTT. The gene calls are TRBV19 and TRBJ1-1, with D uncertain. Germline values: CDR1 LNHDA, CDR2 SQIVND (reference sequence). The CDR3 contains 15 residues. Trimming shortened V by 6 bases and J by 1 base, and 15 bases separated the two germline ends.

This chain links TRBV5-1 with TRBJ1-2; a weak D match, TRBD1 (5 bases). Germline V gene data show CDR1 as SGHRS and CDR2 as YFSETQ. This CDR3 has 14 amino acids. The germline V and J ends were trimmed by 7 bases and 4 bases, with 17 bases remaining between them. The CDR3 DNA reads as TGCGCCAGCGCGCCGCGGGGGGGAACCTATGGCTACACCTTC. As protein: CASAPRGGTYGYTF.

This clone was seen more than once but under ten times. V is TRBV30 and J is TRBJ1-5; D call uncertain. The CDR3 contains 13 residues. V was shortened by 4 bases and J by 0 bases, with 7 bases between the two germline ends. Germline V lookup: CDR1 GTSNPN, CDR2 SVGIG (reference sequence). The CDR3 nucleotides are TGTGCCTGGAACCATTATAGCAATCAGCCCCAGCATTTT. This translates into CAWNHYSNQPQHF.

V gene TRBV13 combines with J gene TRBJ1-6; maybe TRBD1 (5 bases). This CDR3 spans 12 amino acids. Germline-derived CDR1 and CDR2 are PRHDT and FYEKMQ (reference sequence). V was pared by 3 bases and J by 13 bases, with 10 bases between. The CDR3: CASSFQGPPLHF. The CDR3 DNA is TGTGCCAGCAGCTTTCAGGGTCCGCCCCTCCACTTT.

In nucleotides, the CDR3 is TGCGCCAGCAGCCTCGCCCCGACAGGGACCTTTACTATGTCGCCCCTCCACTTT. Translating gives CASSLAPTGTFTMSPLHF. This chain links TRBV4-1 with TRBJ1-6, with 7 bases identical to TRBD1. This CDR3 has 18 amino acids. V trimming: 4 bases; J trimming: 13 bases; junction bases outside the gene matches: 22. Germline loops: CDR1 MGHRA, CDR2 YSYEKL.

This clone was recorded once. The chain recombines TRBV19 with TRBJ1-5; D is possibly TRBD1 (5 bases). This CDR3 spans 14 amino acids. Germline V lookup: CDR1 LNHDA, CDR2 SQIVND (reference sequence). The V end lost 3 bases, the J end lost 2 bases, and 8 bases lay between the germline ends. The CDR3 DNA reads TGTGCCAGTAGTATGAGCAGGGGCAATCAGCCCCAGCATTTT. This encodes CASSMSRGNQPQHF.

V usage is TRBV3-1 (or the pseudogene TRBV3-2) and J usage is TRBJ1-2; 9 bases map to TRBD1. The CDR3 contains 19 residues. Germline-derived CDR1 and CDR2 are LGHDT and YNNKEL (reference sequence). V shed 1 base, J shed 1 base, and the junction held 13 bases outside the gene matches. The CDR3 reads CASSQGRRDRAPLNYGYTF. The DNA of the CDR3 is TGTGCCAGCAGCCAAGGAAGGAGGGACAGGGCCCCGCTTAACTATGGCTACACCTTC.

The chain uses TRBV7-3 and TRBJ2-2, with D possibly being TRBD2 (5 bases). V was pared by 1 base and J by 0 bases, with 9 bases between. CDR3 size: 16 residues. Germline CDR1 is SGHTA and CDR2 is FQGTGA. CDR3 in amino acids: CASSLRGQANTGELFF. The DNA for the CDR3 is TGTGCCAGCAGCTTAAGAGGGCAGGCGAACACCGGGGAGCTGTTTTTT.

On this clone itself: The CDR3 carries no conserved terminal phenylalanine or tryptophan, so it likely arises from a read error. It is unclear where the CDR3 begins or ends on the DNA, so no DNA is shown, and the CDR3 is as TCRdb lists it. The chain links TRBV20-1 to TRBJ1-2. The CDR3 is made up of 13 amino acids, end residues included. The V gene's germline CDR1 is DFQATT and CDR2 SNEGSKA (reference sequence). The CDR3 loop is CSASQDKPRETLL.

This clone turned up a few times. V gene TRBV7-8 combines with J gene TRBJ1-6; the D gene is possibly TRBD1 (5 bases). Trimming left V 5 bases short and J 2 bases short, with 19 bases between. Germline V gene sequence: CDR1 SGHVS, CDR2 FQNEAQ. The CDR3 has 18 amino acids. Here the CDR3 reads CASSPRDGTGTYNSPLHF. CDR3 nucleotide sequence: TGTGCCAGCAGCCCACGCGATGGGACTGGCACCTATAATTCACCCCTCCACTTT.

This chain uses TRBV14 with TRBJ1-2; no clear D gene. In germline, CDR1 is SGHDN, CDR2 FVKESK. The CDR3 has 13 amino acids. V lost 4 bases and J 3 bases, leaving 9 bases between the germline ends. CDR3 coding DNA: TGTGCCAGCAGCCCCGGACTGTACTATGGCTACACCTTC. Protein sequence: CASSPGLYYGYTF.

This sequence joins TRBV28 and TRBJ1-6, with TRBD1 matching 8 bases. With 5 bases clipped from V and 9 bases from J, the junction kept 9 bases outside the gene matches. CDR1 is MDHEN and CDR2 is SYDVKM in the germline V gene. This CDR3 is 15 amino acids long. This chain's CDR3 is CASSDLGQGVSPLHF. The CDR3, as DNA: TGTGCCAGCAGTGACCTCGGACAGGGCGTTTCACCCCTCCACTTT.

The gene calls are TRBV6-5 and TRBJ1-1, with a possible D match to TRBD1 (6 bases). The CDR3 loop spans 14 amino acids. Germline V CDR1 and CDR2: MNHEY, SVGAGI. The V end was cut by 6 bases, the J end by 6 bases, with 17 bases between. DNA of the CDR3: TGTGCCAGCAGCTTACGGGACACCAAAGCTGAAGCTTTCTTT. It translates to CASSLRDTKAEAFF.